The 15 T cell receptor beta chains reported below all come from one sample, sequenced in a study of T cell repertoires in cytomegalovirus infection. TCRdb fed the reads into MiXCR, producing one record per CDR3 protein. The data show around 310,000 distinct CDR3 sequences, about 29% seen once. These receptors' targets are unknown. The starting material was cultured PBMCs, obtained from culture after CMV antigen stimulation. These receptors came from a human donor in good health (CMV status not recorded). Some clones in this sample may be carry-over from other donors' samples.

The chain is built from TRBV25-1 and TRBJ2-7; D might be TRBD1 or TRBD2, each matching 7 bases. CDR1 is MGHDK, CDR2 SYGVNS, per germline. V gave up 7 bases and J gave up 6 bases, with 22 bases separating them. CDR3 length: 15 residues. In DNA, the CDR3 is TGTGCCAGCACAGGGGGGGCAGAGCCTTCTGGCGAGCAGTACTTC. Amino acid sequence: CASTGGAEPSGEQYF.

The rearrangement joins TRBV29-1 to TRBJ2-5; 14 bases are shared with TRBD2. With V trimmed by 7 bases and J by 6 bases, 10 bases remained unmatched. The V gene's germline CDR1 is SQVTM and CDR2 ANQGSEA. CDR3 length: 15 residues. This CDR3 reads CSAATGTSGGKTQYF. The CDR3 DNA is TGCAGCGCGGCTACCGGGACTAGCGGGGGCAAGACCCAGTACTTC.

V usage is TRBV7-6 and J usage is TRBJ1-1; D perhaps matches TRBD1 (5 bases). This CDR3 comprises 14 residues. The germline V gene encodes CDR1 SGHVS and CDR2 FNYEAQ. The V end lost 1 base, the J end lost 3 bases, and 9 bases lay between the germline ends. As DNA, the CDR3 is TGTGCCAGCAGCTTAGAGGGGTCTTACACTGAAGCTTTCTTT. Encoded protein: CASSLEGSYTEAFF.

This clonotype was counted only a few times. This sequence joins TRBV27 and TRBJ2-1, with D hard to call. The CDR3 totals 14 residues. V lost 7 bases to trimming and J lost 0 bases, with 10 bases between them. Germline V gene lookup returns CDR1 MNHEY and CDR2 SMNVEV (reference sequence). The CDR3 nucleotides read TGTGCCAGCACCGACAAGAGCTCCTACAATGAGCAGTTCTTC. Amino acids: CASTDKSSYNEQFF.

The chain links TRBV7-9 to TRBJ2-1; the match to TRBD1 covers 7 bases. V shed 0 bases and J 4 bases; nucleotides not matched to a gene: 6. The V gene's germline CDR1 is SEHNR and CDR2 FQNEAQ (reference sequence). The CDR3 sequence is 16 residues long. CDR3 loop: CASSLANRGFYNEQFF. CDR3 coding DNA: TGTGCCAGCAGCTTAGCAAACAGGGGATTTTACAATGAGCAGTTCTTC.

This chain links TRBV29-1 with TRBJ2-7; no clear D gene. Germline loops: CDR1 SQVTM, CDR2 ANQGSEA. The CDR3 is 12 amino acids. Between the trimmed V and J ends, which lost 4 bases and 0 bases, there was a span of 7 bases. CDR3: CSVVSNSYEQYF. Here the CDR3 DNA reads TGCAGCGTTGTCAGTAACTCCTACGAGCAGTACTTC.

This clonotype was counted once. V gene TRBV20-1 combines with J gene TRBJ2-2, with 10 bases that match TRBD2. Unmatched junction bases numbered 12, after V lost 4 bases and J lost 4 bases. Germline CDR1 DFQATT, CDR2 SNEGSKA (reference sequence). The CDR3 runs to 17 residues. This chain's CDR3 is CSAILGLAGVGTGELFF. CDR3 in DNA: TGCAGTGCTATCCTGGGGCTAGCGGGGGTGGGCACCGGGGAGCTGTTTTTT.

The chain is built from TRBV4-2 and TRBJ2-7; D uncertain. The CDR3 extends over 11 amino acids. V was trimmed by 8 bases and J by 6 bases, leaving 11 bases between them. The V gene's germline CDR1 is LGHNA and CDR2 YNFKEQ. The CDR3 sequence is CASESGGEQYF. CDR3 DNA sequence: TGTGCCAGCGAGTCGGGTGGCGAGCAGTACTTC.

The chain uses TRBV11-2 and TRBJ1-1, with D tentatively TRBD1 (5 bases). The CDR3 runs to 15 residues. Germline V gene data show CDR1 as SGHAT and CDR2 as FQNNGV. V was clipped by 6 bases and J by 3 bases, with 17 bases between them. The CDR3 DNA reads TGTGCCAGCAGGAAGTGGGGCGTAGGGCACACTGAAGCTTTCTTT. Translation: CASRKWGVGHTEAFF.

The gene calls are TRBV19 and TRBJ1-1; D is unresolved. The ends were cut back, 7 bases at V and 5 bases at J, with 23 bases in the middle. CDR3 size: 16 residues. CDR1 and CDR2 from the germline V gene are LNHDA and SQIVND (reference sequence). CDR3 nucleotide sequence: TGTGCCAGTAACCCGATCCGAGACGGGTCGGGAACTGAAGCTTTCTTT. Its protein product is CASNPIRDGSGTEAFF.

The rearrangement links TRBV11-2 to TRBJ2-5; TRBD1 agrees at 9 bases. Germline loops: CDR1 SGHAT, CDR2 FQNNGV. CDR3 size: 16 residues. Trimming took 4 bases from V and 5 from J; bases not matched to a gene: 11. In DNA form, the CDR3 reads TGTGCCAGCAGCTCCTGGGACAGGGCCACCCGCGAGACCCAGTACTTC. As protein: CASSSWDRATRETQYF.

V and J are TRBV2 and TRBJ2-4; D possibly corresponds to TRBD1 (6 bases). The CDR3 runs to 13 residues. Germline V CDR1 and CDR2: SNHLY, FYNNEI. Trimming took 4 bases from V and 9 from J, leaving 13 bases between them. The DNA for the CDR3 is TGTGCCAGCAGTGGGACAGCATTGGGCATTCAGTACTTC. Translated: CASSGTALGIQYF.

This clonotype was seen more than once but under ten times. V usage is TRBV12-3 or TRBV12-4 and J usage is TRBJ2-7; a weak D match, TRBD1 (6 bases). This CDR3 comprises 16 residues. The ends were cut back, 5 bases at V and 0 bases at J, with 17 bases in the middle. Here the CDR3 reads CASSPLLTGSSYEQYF. The CDR3 region has the DNA TGTGCCAGCAGTCCCCTACTAACAGGGTCCTCCTACGAGCAGTACTTC.

This clonotype was recorded a few times. The V call is TRBV28, the J call TRBJ2-7; 11 nucleotides line up with TRBD2. J was trimmed by 0 bases and V by 3 bases; bases with no gene match: 4. This CDR3 contains 16 residues. Germline CDR1 is MDHEN and CDR2 is SYDVKM. The CDR3 coding sequence is TGTGCCAGCAGTTTGTTTAGCGGGAGGGCCTCCTACGAGCAGTACTTC. Translation gives CASSLFSGRASYEQYF.

The rearrangement links TRBV27 to TRBJ2-1; D might be TRBD1 (7 bases). The V end lost 0 bases, the J end lost 9 bases, and 21 bases lay between the germline ends. Per germline, CDR1 MNHEY and CDR2 SMNVEV (reference sequence). The CDR3 has 17 amino acids. CDR3 residues: CASSLSISGGNRGEQFF. Here the CDR3 DNA reads TGTGCCAGCAGTTTATCGATTTCAGGGGGGAATAGAGGTGAGCAGTTCTTC.